The entry below gives a single T cell receptor (beta chain) sequence along with its context. What it binds is unknown. The data are from a study of shared clonotypes between healthy human individuals. Broader study findings: Sequencing depth was expected to affect clonotype sharing among donors.

Sequencing was performed with immunoSEQ multiplex PCR; in TCRdb, only in-frame clones are kept and a portion is missing. The sample lists roughly 2.2 million clones; approximately 93% were seen once. Nashville, Tennessee was home to all donors, each a Caucasian adult. The receptor's source is a man aged 18 to 30 in good health. Some clones in this sample may be carry-over from other donors' samples. The sequenced sample consisted of naive CD4+ T cells from PBMCs. Noted subset: CD45RA+ positively selected.

The CDR3 DNA reads as TGTGCCAGCAGTGAATTCGGACTGGGTCACAATGAGCAGTTCTTC. Translating gives CASSEFGLGHNEQFF. The chain links TRBV9 to TRBJ2-1, with a weak D call TRBD2 (5 bases). Germline V gives CDR1 SGDLS, CDR2 YYNGEE. This CDR3 is built from 15 residues. The V and J ends lost 5 bases and 5 bases respectively, with 17 bases between them.